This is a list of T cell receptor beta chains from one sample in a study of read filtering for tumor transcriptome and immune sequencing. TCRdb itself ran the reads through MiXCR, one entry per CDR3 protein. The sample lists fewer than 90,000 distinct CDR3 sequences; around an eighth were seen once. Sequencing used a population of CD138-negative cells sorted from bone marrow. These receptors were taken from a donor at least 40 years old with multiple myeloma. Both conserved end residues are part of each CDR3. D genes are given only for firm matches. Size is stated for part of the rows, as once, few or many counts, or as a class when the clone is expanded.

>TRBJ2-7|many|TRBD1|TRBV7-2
TGTGCCAGCAGCTTAGTGTGGCAGGGGGCAAAAGAGCAGTACTTC
CASSLVWQGAKEQYF
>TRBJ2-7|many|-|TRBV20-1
TGCAGTGCTAGAACCTCGGACGGCAACTACGAGCAGTACTTC
CSARTSDGNYEQYF
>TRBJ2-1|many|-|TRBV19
TGTGCCAGTAGTAACCCGGGACCGAATTCCTACAATGAGCAGTTCTTC
CASSNPGPNSYNEQFF
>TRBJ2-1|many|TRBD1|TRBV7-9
TGTGCCAGCAGCTCCACGACAGGGATCTACAATGAGCAGTTCTTC
CASSSTTGIYNEQFF
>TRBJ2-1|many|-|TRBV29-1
TGCAGCGTTGAGCGCAGCTCCTACAATGAGCAGTTCTTC
CSVERSSYNEQFF
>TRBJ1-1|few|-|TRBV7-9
TGTGCCAGCAGCCCCCCGCCCCGGGCTTTCTTT
CASSPPPRAFF
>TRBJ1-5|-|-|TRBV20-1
TGCGGTGCCTCCCCTGGCGGGGACAATCAGCCCCAGCATTTT
CGASPGGDNQPQHF
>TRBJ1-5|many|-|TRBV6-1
TGTGCCAGCACTACCGGGCAGACGGCGCAGCCCCAGCATTTT
CASTTGQTAQPQHF
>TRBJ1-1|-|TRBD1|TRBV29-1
TGCAGCGCCGACAGGGCCAGCACTGAAGCTTTCTTT
CSADRASTEAFF
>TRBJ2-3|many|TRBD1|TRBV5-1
TGCGCCAGCAGCTCGGGACAGGGCGCAGATACGCAGTATTTT
CASSSGQGADTQYF
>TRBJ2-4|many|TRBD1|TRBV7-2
TGTGCCAGCAGCTTAGGGACAGGGGGCATTCAGTACTTC
CASSLGTGGIQYF
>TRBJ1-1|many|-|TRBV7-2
TGTGCCAGCAGTTTCAATCGGGACACAGAAGCTTTCTTT
CASSFNRDTEAFF
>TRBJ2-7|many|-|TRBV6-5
TGTGCCAGCAGCAAGACCGGGTTGGGCTCCTACGAGCAGTACTTC
CASSKTGLGSYEQYF
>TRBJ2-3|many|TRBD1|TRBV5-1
TGCGCCAGCTTCCGGGACAGCCTCACAGATACGCAGTATTTT
CASFRDSLTDTQYF